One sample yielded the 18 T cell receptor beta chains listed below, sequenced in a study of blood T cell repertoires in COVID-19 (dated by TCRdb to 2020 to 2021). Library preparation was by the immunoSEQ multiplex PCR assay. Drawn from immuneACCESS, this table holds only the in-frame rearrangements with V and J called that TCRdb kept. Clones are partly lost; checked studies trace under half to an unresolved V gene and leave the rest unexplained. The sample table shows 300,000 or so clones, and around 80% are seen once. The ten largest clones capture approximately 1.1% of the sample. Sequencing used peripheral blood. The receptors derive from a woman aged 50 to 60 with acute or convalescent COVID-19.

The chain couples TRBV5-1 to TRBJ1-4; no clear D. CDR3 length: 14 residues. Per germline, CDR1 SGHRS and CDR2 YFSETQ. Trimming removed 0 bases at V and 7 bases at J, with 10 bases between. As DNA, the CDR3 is TGCGCCAGCAGCTTGGGTGCAGAGGGTGAAAAACTGTTTTTT. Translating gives CASSLGAEGEKLFF.

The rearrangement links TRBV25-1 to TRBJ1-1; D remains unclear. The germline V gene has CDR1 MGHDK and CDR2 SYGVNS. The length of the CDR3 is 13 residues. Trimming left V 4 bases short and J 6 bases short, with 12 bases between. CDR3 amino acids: CASSVQVDSEAFF. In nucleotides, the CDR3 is TGTGCCAGCAGTGTGCAGGTCGATTCTGAAGCTTTCTTT.

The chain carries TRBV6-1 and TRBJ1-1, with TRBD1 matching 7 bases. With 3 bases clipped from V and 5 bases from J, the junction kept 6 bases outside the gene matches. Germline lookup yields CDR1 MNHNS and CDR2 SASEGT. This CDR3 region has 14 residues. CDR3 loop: CASSDAGGRTEAFF. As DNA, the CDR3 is TGTGCCAGCAGTGACGCAGGGGGTCGGACTGAAGCTTTCTTT.

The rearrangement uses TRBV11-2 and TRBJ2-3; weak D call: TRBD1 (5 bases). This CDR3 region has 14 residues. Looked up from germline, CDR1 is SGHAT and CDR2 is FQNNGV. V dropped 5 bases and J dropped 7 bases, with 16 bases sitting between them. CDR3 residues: CASSPRGFPNTQYF. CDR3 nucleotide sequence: TGTGCCAGCAGCCCTAGGGGTTTCCCAAATACGCAGTATTTT.

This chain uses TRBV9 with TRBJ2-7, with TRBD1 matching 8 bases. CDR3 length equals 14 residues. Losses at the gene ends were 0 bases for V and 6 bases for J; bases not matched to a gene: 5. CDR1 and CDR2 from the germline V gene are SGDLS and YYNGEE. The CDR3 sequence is CASSVAWTGPEQYF. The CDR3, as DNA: TGTGCCAGCAGCGTAGCCTGGACAGGGCCCGAGCAGTACTTC. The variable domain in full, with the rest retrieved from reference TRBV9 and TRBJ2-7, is DSGVTQTPKHLITATGQRVTLRCSPRSGDLSVYWYQQSLDQGLQFLIQYYNGEERAKGNILERFSAQQFPDLHSELNLSSLELGDSALYFCASSVAWTGPEQYFGPGTRLTVT.

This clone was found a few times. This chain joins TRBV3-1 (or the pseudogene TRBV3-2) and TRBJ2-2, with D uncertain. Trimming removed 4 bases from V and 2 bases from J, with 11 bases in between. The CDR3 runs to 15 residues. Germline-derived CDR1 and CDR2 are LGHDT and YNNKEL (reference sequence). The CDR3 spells CASSPMARNTGELFF. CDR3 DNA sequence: TGTGCCAGCAGCCCCATGGCACGAAACACCGGGGAGCTGTTTTTT.

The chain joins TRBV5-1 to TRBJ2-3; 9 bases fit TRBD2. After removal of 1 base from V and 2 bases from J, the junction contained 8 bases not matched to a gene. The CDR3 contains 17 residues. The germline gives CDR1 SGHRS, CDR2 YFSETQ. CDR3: CASSLLASGTTTDTQYF. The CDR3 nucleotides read TGCGCCAGCAGCTTGTTAGCTAGCGGGACAACCACAGATACGCAGTATTTT. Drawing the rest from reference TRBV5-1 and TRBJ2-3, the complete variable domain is KAGVTQTPRYLIKTRGQQVTLSCSPISGHRSVSWYQQTPGQGLQFLFEYFSETQRNKGNFPGRFSGRQFSNSRSEMNVSTLELGDSALYLCASSLLASGTTTDTQYFGPGTRLTVL.

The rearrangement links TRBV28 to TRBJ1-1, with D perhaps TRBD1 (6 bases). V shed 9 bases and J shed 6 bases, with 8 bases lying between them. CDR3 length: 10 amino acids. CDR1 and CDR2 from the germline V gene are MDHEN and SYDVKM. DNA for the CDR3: TGTGCCAGTAAGGGGGCTGAAGCTTTCTTT. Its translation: CASKGAEAFF. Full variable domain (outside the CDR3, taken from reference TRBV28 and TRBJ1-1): DVKVTQSSRYLVKRTGEKVFLECVQDMDHENMFWYRQDPGLGLRLIYFSYDVKMKEKGDIPEGYSVSREKKERFSLILESASTNQTSMYLCASKGAEAFFGQGTRLTVV.

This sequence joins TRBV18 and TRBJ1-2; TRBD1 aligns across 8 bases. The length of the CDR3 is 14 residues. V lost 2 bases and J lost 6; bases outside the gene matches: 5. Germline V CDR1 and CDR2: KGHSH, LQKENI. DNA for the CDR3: TGTGCCAGCTCACCAGACGGGACAGGCGATGGCTACACCTTC. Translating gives CASSPDGTGDGYTF.

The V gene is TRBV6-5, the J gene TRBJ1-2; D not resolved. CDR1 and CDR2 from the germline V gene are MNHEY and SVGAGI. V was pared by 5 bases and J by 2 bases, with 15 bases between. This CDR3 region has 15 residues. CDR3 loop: CASSPSGATNYGYTF. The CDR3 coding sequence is TGTGCCAGCAGTCCTTCGGGAGCTACCAACTATGGCTACACCTTC.

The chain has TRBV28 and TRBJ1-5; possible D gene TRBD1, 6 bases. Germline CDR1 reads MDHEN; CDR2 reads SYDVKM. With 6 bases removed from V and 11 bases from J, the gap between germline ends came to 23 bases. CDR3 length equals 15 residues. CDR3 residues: CASRTPGTTSRAQHF. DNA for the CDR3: TGTGCCAGCAGGACCCCCGGGACAACCTCGCGGGCCCAGCATTTT.

CDR3: CASSPSAPTGAYGYTF. Written as DNA, the CDR3 is TGCGCCAGCAGCCCCTCCGCTCCGACAGGGGCCTATGGCTACACCTTC. The chain recombines TRBV5-1 with TRBJ1-2, with TRBD1 matching over 8 bases. Germline V gives CDR1 SGHRS, CDR2 YFSETQ. The CDR3 sequence is 16 residues long. Germline trimming cut 4 bases from V and 4 bases from J; bases unmatched to any gene: 12.

This chain's CDR3 is CASSLQGARGNTIYF. The CDR3 nucleotides are TGCGCCAGCAGCTTACAGGGGGCTAGGGGAAACACCATATATTTT. This sequence joins TRBV5-1 and TRBJ1-3, with 9 bases fitting TRBD1. With V trimmed by 2 bases and J by 4 bases, 4 bases remained unmatched. This CDR3 spans 15 amino acids. Germline V CDR1 and CDR2: SGHRS, YFSETQ.

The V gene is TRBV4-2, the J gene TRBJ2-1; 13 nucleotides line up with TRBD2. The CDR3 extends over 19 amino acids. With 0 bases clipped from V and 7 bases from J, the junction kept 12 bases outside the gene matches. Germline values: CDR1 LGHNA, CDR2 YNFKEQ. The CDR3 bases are TGTGCCAGCAGCCAAGATTACACTAGCGGGAGGGCCAGGGGAAATGAGCAGTTCTTC. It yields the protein CASSQDYTSGRARGNEQFF.

Here the CDR3 reads CASTIAGSTDTQYF. As DNA, the CDR3 is TGTGCCAGCACGATAGCGGGGAGCACAGATACGCAGTATTTT. The chain recombines TRBV6-4 with TRBJ2-3, with 8 bases fitting TRBD2. V shed 7 bases and J 0 bases; nucleotides not matched to a gene: 3. The CDR3 covers 14 residues. Germline CDR1 is MRHNA and CDR2 is SNTAGT.

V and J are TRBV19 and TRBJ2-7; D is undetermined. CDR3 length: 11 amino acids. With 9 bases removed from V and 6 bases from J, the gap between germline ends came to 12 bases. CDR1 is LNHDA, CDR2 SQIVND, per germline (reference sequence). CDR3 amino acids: CASKGVLEQYF. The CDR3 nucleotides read TGTGCCAGCAAAGGAGTCCTCGAGCAGTACTTC.

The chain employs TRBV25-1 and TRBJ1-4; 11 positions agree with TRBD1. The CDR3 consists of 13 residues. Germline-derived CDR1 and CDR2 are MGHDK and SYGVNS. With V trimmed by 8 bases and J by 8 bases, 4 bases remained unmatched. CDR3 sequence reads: CASRTGGYEKLFF. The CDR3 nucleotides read TGTGCCAGCCGGACAGGGGGCTACGAAAAACTGTTTTTT.

CDR3 coding DNA: TGTGCCAGCAGCTTTTTTTCTACCGGGTCCACTGAAGCTTTCTTT. It is translated as CASSFFSTGSTEAFF. The rearrangement links TRBV11-2 to TRBJ1-1; D gene ambiguous. CDR3 length: 15 residues. Germline V CDR1 and CDR2: SGHAT, FQNNGV. Trimming stripped 3 bases from V and 4 bases from J, with 15 bases between.